This TCR beta chain derives from a study of blood T cell repertoires in COVID-19. As for the study in general: Whether acute or convalescent, the COVID-19 samples came from the United States, Italy and Spain.

Method: immunoSEQ multiplex PCR; TCRdb's copy keeps in-frame clones and lacks some. The sample consists of about 410,000 clones, approximately 90% of them appearing once. Germline-derived CDR1 and CDR2 are MNHEY and SMNVEV (reference sequence). Trimming cost V 5 bases and J 5 bases; bases outside gene matches: 9. This CDR3 has 15 residues. The chain carries TRBV27 and TRBJ2-1; the match to TRBD1 covers 7 bases. The source material was peripheral blood. The TCR sequence derives from a middle-aged woman with COVID-19, enrolled during active disease. The CDR3: CASSIEQGFDNEQFF. DNA of the CDR3: TGTGCCAGCAGTATCGAACAGGGGTTCGACAATGAGCAGTTCTTC.